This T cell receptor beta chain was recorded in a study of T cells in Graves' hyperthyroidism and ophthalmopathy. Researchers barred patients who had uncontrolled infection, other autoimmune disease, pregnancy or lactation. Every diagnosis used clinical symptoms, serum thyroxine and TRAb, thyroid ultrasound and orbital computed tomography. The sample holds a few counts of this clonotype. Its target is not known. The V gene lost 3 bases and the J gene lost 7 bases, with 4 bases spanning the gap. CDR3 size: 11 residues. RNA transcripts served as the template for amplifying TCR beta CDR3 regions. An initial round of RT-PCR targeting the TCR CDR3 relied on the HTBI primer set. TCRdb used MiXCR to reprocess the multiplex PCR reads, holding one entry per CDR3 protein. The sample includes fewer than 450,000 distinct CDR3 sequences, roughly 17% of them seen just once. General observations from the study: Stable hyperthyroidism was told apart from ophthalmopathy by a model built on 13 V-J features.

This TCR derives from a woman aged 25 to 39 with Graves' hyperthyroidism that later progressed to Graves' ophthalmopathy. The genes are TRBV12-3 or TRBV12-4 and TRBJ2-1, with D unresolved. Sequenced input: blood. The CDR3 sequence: CASSFQNEQFF. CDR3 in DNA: TGTGCCAGCAGTTTTCAAAATGAGCAGTTCTTC.